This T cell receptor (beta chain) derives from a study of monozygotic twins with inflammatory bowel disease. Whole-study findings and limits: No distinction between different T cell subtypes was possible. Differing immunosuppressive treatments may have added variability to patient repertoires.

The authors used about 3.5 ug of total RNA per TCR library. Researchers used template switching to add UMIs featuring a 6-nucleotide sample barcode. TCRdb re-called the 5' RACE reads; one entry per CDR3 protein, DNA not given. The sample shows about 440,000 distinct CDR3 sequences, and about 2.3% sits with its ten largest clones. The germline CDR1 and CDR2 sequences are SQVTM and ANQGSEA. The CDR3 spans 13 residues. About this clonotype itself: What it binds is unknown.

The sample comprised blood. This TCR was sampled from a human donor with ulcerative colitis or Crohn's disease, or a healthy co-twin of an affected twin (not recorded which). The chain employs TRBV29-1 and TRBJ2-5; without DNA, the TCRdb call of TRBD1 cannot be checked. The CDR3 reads CSVETGILETQYF.